Given below is one TCR beta chain in context. This clonotype appeared a few times. There is no known antigen for this receptor. No much larger clone exists at a distance of one base, and base qualities are not known. This sample was included in a study of T-cell reconstitution after alpha-beta-depleted transplantation in children (dated by TCRdb to about 2016). Some background on the complete study: Using TCR repertoire profiling, the study quantitatively followed how T-cell immune reconstitution unfolded in children after TCRalphabeta/CD19-depleted allogeneic hematopoietic cell transplantation.

Receptors were amplified or captured by PCR. Data came from an Illumina HiSeq 2500. To normalize quantification of the TCRbeta repertoire, the TCR libraries were built with molecular barcoding that relied on unique molecular identifiers. In TCRdb, the public reads were trimmed at Q25 with fastp and aligned with MiXCR, with productive beta chains retained. Identical CDR3 proteins give one entry, which carries the most common genes and DNA. Within this sample are over 200,000 distinct CDR3 sequences, with roughly 10% of them counted one time only. The ten top clones hold about 6.2% of the sample. Reading the germline V gene gives CDR1 SGHDT and CDR2 YYEEEE. Including the terminal cysteine and phenylalanine, the CDR3 comprises 16 residues. The retained sequence is limited to the CDR3, 48 bases, with the frame set at the first base. The V end gives up 1 base and the J end 0 bases, leaving 7 bases in the junction not matched to a gene.

The chain is assembled from TRBV5-6 and TRBJ2-7; 7 middle bases align to TRBD1. The sequence derives from a human donor who donated a stem cell graft to a child with acute lymphoblastic leukemia. The input for sequencing was PBMCs from the stem cell graft donor, taken from the stem cell graft. The CDR3 is CASSLYTGQSSYEQYF. DNA sequence: TGTGCCAGCAGCTTGTATACGGGACAGAGCTCCTACGAGCAGTACTTC.